Following are 21 T cell receptor beta chains from one sample sequenced in a study of T cells after yellow fever vaccination. TCRdb itself ran the 5' RACE reads through MiXCR, one entry per CDR3 protein. Here the sample spans a few hundred thousand distinct CDR3 sequences, around a sixth being singletons. Sample: PBMCs, taken before the yellow fever booster vaccination. Receptor source: a man younger than 35 who received the YFV17D yellow fever vaccine.

The chain is built from TRBV18 and TRBJ2-2; 8 bases match TRBD1. V dropped 6 bases and J dropped 4; count of bases not matched to a gene: 7. Germline V gene sequence: CDR1 KGHSH, CDR2 LQKENI. The CDR3 extends over 15 amino acids. The DNA for the CDR3 is TGTGCCAGCTCGTCAAGACAGGGGATCACCGGGGAGCTGTTTTTT. Amino acid sequence: CASSSRQGITGELFF. The full variable domain, rest sourced from reference TRBV18 and TRBJ2-2, is NAGVMQNPRHLVRRRGQEARLRCSPMKGHSHVYWYRQLPEEGLKFMVYLQKENIIDESGMPKERFSAEFPKEGPSILRIQQVVRGDSAAYFCASSSRQGITGELFFGEGSRLTVL.

This clonotype has more than one count but fewer than ten. The chain links TRBV20-1 to TRBJ1-3, with D hard to call. Per the germline V gene, CDR1 is DFQATT and CDR2 is SNEGSKA (reference sequence). V lost 0 bases to trimming and J lost 0 bases, with 9 bases between them. The CDR3 has 15 residues. The CDR3 region has the DNA TGCAGTGCTAGAGATTTCGCGAGCTCTGGAAACACCATATATTTT. It yields the protein CSARDFASSGNTIYF.

This clonotype was counted only a few times. The chain joins TRBV18 to TRBJ1-5; D might be TRBD1 (6 bases). This CDR3 spans 14 amino acids. CDR1 KGHSH and CDR2 LQKENI come from the germline V gene. V was cut by 2 bases and J by 6 bases, with 11 bases left in between. CDR3 in amino acids: CASSPLEGGQPQHF. In DNA form, the CDR3 reads TGTGCCAGCTCACCATTAGAGGGGGGTCAGCCCCAGCATTTT.

The V gene is TRBV11-2, the J gene TRBJ2-2; D gene uncertain. From germline, CDR1 is SGHAT and CDR2 FQNNGV. CDR3 length: 12 residues. Deletions cut 5 bases from V and 6 bases from J, with 7 bases between. CDR3 loop: CASSRGPGELFF. The CDR3 nucleotides are TGTGCCAGCAGCCGCGGACCCGGGGAGCTGTTTTTT.

This clonotype showed up just a few times. This chain links TRBV5-1 with TRBJ2-1, with a possible D match to TRBD1 (6 bases). The ends were cut back, 7 bases at V and 9 bases at J, with 17 bases in the middle. Germline V lookup: CDR1 SGHRS, CDR2 YFSETQ. The CDR3 runs to 13 residues. This chain's CDR3 is CASRAGALIEQFF. For the CDR3, the DNA is TGCGCCAGCCGGGCAGGGGCCCTTATTGAGCAGTTCTTC. Filled out from reference TRBV5-1 and TRBJ2-1, the complete variable domain reads KAGVTQTPRYLIKTRGQQVTLSCSPISGHRSVSWYQQTPGQGLQFLFEYFSETQRNKGNFPGRFSGRQFSNSRSEMNVSTLELGDSALYLCASRAGALIEQFFGPGTRLTVL.

As for this clonotype: An end of the junction differs from the germline gene, which may be a read error. This chain uses TRBV7-3 with TRBJ1-2; D unclear. The CDR3 covers 14 residues. CDR1 is SGHTA and CDR2 is FQGTGA in the germline V gene. CDR3 sequence: CASSSQLNNCGYTF. The CDR3, as DNA: TGTGCCAGCAGCTCTCAACTGAACAACTGTGGCTACACCTTC.

This chain uses TRBV4-1 with TRBJ1-6; 8 bases are a match to TRBD1. Germline values: CDR1 MGHRA, CDR2 YSYEKL. V lost 1 base to trimming and J lost 10 bases; unmatched junction nucleotides: 3. The CDR3 loop spans 14 amino acids. The CDR3 here is CASSQGTGRSPLHF. The CDR3 DNA reads as TGCGCCAGCAGCCAAGGGACAGGGCGGTCACCCCTCCACTTT.

The rearrangement joins TRBV5-1 to TRBJ2-3; 8 bases line up with TRBD1. The CDR3 has 15 residues. The V segment lost 5 bases and the J segment 1 base; nucleotides outside the gene matches: 6. The germline gives CDR1 SGHRS, CDR2 YFSETQ. The CDR3 nucleotides are TGCGCCAGCAGTAATCAGGGGGCCGGCACAGATACGCAGTATTTT. Encoded protein: CASSNQGAGTDTQYF.

V usage is TRBV12-3 or TRBV12-4 and J usage is TRBJ1-2; D might be TRBD1 (6 bases). The V gene lost 3 bases and the J gene lost 4 bases, with 18 bases spanning the gap. This CDR3 has 16 amino acids. CDR3 coding DNA: TGTGCCAGCAGTTTCTCACTGAACAGGGCGGGCTATGGCTACACCTTC. This encodes CASSFSLNRAGYGYTF.

The V gene is TRBV5-6, the J gene TRBJ1-4; 7 bases line up with TRBD1. The CDR3 sequence is 18 residues long. Germline CDR1 is SGHDT and CDR2 is YYEEEE. J gave up 0 bases and V 3 bases, and 11 bases lay outside the gene matches. CDR3 DNA sequence: TGTGCCAGCAGCTGGACAGGCGACACTTCCTCAACTAATGAAAAACTGTTTTTT. Protein sequence: CASSWTGDTSSTNEKLFF.

The sample holds a few counts of this clonotype. This rearrangement joins TRBV12-3 or TRBV12-4 to TRBJ1-5; D remains unclear. Trimming left V 3 bases short and J 5 bases short, with 5 bases between. The CDR3 is 12 residues long. The CDR3 reads CASSFDDQPQHF. The CDR3 coding sequence is TGTGCCAGCAGTTTCGATGATCAGCCCCAGCATTTT.

This sequence joins TRBV7-6 and TRBJ1-4; no firm D call. Germline values: CDR1 SGHVS, CDR2 FNYEAQ. The CDR3 spans 15 residues. V was pared by 0 bases and J by 0 bases, with 5 bases between. CDR3 loop: CASSLAPSTNEKLFF. The CDR3 DNA reads as TGTGCCAGCAGCTTAGCTCCATCAACTAATGAAAAACTGTTTTTT.

This rearrangement joins TRBV5-1 to TRBJ1-3; D is undetermined. Between the trimmed V and J ends, which lost 4 bases and 0 bases, there was a span of 8 bases. The length of the CDR3 is 14 residues. From germline, CDR1 is SGHRS and CDR2 YFSETQ. CDR3 nucleotide sequence: TGCGCCAGCAGCGGGCCCGACTCTGGAAACACCATATATTTT. Translation gives CASSGPDSGNTIYF.

The chain has TRBV20-1 and TRBJ2-1; D perhaps matches TRBD2 (5 bases). Germline CDR1 DFQATT, CDR2 SNEGSKA (reference sequence). V lost 3 bases to trimming and J lost 7 bases, with 16 bases between them. The CDR3 contains 14 residues. CDR3 protein: CSASRGITQNEQFF. The CDR3 bases are TGCAGTGCTAGCCGGGGTATTACCCAAAATGAGCAGTTCTTC.

The count of this clonotype is one. The gene calls are TRBV6-6 and TRBJ2-2; tentatively, D is TRBD1 or TRBD2 (5 bases each). This CDR3 is 16 amino acids long. The germline V gene encodes CDR1 MNHNY and CDR2 SVGAGI (reference sequence). With 6 bases removed from V and 0 bases from J, the gap between germline ends came to 14 bases. The CDR3 DNA reads TGTGCCAGCAGCCCTCGGGGCTTCGCGAACACCGGGGAGCTGTTTTTT. Translation gives CASSPRGFANTGELFF.

The DNA of the CDR3 is TGCGCCAGCAGCCAAGCCCCACAGGGGTCCTACGAGCAGTACTTC. This translates into CASSQAPQGSYEQYF. The V gene is TRBV4-3, the J gene TRBJ2-7; 7 positions match TRBD1. V lost 1 base, J lost 1 base, and 4 bases stayed unmatched. The CDR3 has 15 residues. Germline values: CDR1 LGHNA, CDR2 YSLEER.

The chain uses TRBV4-3 and TRBJ1-1; D might be TRBD1 (6 bases). CDR3 length: 15 amino acids. Trimming shortened V by 0 bases and J by 3 bases, and 11 bases separated the two germline ends. Germline lookup yields CDR1 LGHNA and CDR2 YSLEER. The CDR3 DNA follows: TGCGCCAGCAGCCAAGATCCGGGGGCCGACACTGAAGCTTTCTTT. As protein: CASSQDPGADTEAFF.

The chain employs TRBV5-6 and TRBJ2-5; 7 bases map to TRBD1. The germline V gene encodes CDR1 SGHDT and CDR2 YYEEEE. The CDR3 covers 14 residues. Trimming removed 2 bases from V and 2 bases from J; junction bases left unmatched: 3. The chain's CDR3 is CASSFRTGQETQYF. In DNA, the CDR3 is TGTGCCAGCAGCTTCCGGACAGGACAAGAGACCCAGTACTTC.

This chain connects TRBV12-3 or TRBV12-4 to TRBJ1-2; D may be TRBD1 (5 bases). V gave up 0 bases and J gave up 7 bases, with 27 bases separating them. This CDR3 spans 19 amino acids. CDR3 residues: CASSLARRGGLLLGIGYTF. In nucleotides, the CDR3 is TGTGCCAGCAGTTTAGCGCGGAGGGGAGGACTCTTACTGGGCATTGGCTACACCTTC.

This clonotype was seen a handful of times. This chain uses TRBV18 with TRBJ2-7; D is perhaps TRBD1 or TRBD2 (5 bases each). Trimming left V 5 bases short and J 0 bases short, with 17 bases between. This CDR3 region has 16 residues. CDR1 is KGHSH, CDR2 LQKENI, per germline. The CDR3 is CASSARDGLSSYEQYF. The CDR3 nucleotides read TGTGCCAGCTCAGCTAGGGACGGACTGAGCTCCTACGAGCAGTACTTC.

V and J are TRBV6-1 and TRBJ2-7; D may match TRBD1 or TRBD2 (5 bases each). Trimming stripped 4 bases from V and 3 bases from J, with 13 bases between. Germline V gives CDR1 MNHNS, CDR2 SASEGT. The CDR3 spans 14 residues. CDR3 sequence reads: CASSAGPGVYEQYV. The CDR3 DNA reads as TGTGCCAGCAGTGCGGGGCCGGGCGTCTACGAGCAGTACGTC.